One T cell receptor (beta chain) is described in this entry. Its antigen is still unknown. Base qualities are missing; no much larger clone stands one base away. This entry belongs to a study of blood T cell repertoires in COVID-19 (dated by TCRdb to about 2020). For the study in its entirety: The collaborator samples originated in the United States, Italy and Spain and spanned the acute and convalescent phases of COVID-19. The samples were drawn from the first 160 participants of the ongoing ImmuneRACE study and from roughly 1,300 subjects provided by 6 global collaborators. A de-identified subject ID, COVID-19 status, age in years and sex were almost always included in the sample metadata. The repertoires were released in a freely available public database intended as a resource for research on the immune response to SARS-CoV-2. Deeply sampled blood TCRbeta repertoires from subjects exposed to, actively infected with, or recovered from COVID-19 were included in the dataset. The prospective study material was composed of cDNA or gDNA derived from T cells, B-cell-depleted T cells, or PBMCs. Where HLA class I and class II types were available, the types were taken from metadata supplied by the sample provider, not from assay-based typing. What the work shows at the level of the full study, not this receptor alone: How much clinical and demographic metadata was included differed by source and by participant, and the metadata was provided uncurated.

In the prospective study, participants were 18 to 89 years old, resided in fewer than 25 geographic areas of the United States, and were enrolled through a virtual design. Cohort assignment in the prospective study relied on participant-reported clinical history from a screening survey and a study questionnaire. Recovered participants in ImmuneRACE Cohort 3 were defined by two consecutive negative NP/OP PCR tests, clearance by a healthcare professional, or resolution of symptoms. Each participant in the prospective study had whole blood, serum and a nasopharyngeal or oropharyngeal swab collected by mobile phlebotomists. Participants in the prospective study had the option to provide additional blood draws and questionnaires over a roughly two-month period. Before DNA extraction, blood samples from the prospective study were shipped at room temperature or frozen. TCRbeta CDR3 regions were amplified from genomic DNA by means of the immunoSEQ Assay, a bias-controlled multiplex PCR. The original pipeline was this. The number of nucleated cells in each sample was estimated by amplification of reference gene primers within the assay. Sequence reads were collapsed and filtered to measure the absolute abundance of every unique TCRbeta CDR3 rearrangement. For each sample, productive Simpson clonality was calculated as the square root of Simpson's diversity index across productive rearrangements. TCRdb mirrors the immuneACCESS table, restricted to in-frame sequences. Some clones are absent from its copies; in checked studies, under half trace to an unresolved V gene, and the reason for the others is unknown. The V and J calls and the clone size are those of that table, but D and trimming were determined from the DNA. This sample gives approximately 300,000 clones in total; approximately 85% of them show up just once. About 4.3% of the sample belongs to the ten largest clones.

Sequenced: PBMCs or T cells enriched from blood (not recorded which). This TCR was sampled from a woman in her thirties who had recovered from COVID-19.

CDR3 reads: CASSHGSGGNTIYF. The DNA sequence reads TGTGCCAGCAGCCACGGGTCCGGTGGAAACACCATATATTTT. The V and J segments used are TRBV3-1 (or the pseudogene TRBV3-2) and TRBJ1-3; the D gene is unclear. The CDR3 runs 14 residues from the cysteine to the phenylalanine. The CDR3 DNA has 42 bases and is translated from base 1. According to the germline V gene (reference sequence), CDR1 reads LGHDT and CDR2 reads YNNKEL. The junction carries 9 bases between V and J, which are trimmed by 3 bases and 3 bases respectively.